These 20 T cell receptor beta chains came from one sample sequenced in a study of blood T cell repertoires in COVID-19. Only in-frame clones appear in the TCRdb table, and some are missing; sequencing was by immunoSEQ multiplex PCR. The sample comprises about 300,000 clones, roughly 87% of which are singletons, and 5.5% to 6% rests with the top ten. Sequencing input: PBMCs or T cells enriched from blood (not recorded which). These receptors were obtained from a woman in her thirties who had recovered from COVID-19.

Concerning this clone: At one end the junction does not follow the germline gene, possibly because of a read error. The chain joins TRBV6-1 to TRBJ1-1, with 8 bases matching TRBD1. The CDR3 length is 16 residues. CDR1 is MNHNS, CDR2 SASEGT, per germline. CDR3 amino acids: CASSQAPGQVNTEAFF. The DNA for the CDR3 is TGTGCCAGCAGTCAAGCCCCGGGACAGGTGAACACTGAAGCTTTCTTT.

The rearrangement uses TRBV30 and TRBJ1-2; D is unclear. Germline CDR1 GTSNPN, CDR2 SVGIG (reference sequence). The CDR3 spans 13 residues. V lost 4 bases and J lost 6, with 15 bases in between. In nucleotides, the CDR3 is TGTGCCTGGATTAGTGGGTTAGCTGATGGCTACACCTTC. Translating gives CAWISGLADGYTF.

The gene calls are TRBV5-1 and TRBJ1-2; 8 bases agree with TRBD1. In germline, CDR1 is SGHRS, CDR2 YFSETQ. This CDR3 has 18 amino acids. V was pared by 4 bases and J by 4 bases, with 18 bases of the junction left unmatched. The CDR3 spells CASSEEQGGLFSLYGYTF. In nucleotides, the CDR3 is TGCGCCAGCAGCGAGGAACAGGGGGGTCTTTTTTCGCTCTATGGCTACACCTTC.

The chain joins TRBV7-6 to TRBJ1-2; D is perhaps TRBD1 (5 bases). Trimming removed 5 bases at V and 7 bases at J, with 17 bases between. This CDR3 spans 14 amino acids. Germline CDR1 and CDR2: SGHVS and FNYEAQ. CDR3 nucleotides: TGTGCCAGCAGCCCCCAGGCGGGGAGGGGTGGCTACACCTTC. Amino acids: CASSPQAGRGGYTF.

V gene TRBV11-2 combines with J gene TRBJ1-6; unclear D gene. V was cut by 3 bases and J by 0 bases, with 12 bases left in between. Germline CDR1 is SGHAT and CDR2 is FQNNGV. The CDR3 contains 17 residues. The CDR3 loop reads CASSLFSGSSYNSPLHF. Here the CDR3 DNA reads TGTGCCAGCAGCTTGTTCTCGGGTAGCTCCTATAATTCACCCCTCCACTTT.

There are many counts of this clone. The CDR3 sequence is CASSPGQGGYSPLHF. In DNA, the CDR3 is TGTGCCAGCAGCCCAGGACAGGGTGGTTATTCACCCCTCCACTTT. The V and J genes are TRBV7-9 and TRBJ1-6; 8 nucleotides match TRBD1. CDR1 and CDR2 (germline): SEHNR, FQNEAQ (reference sequence). CDR3 size: 15 residues. Unmatched junction bases numbered 8, after V lost 5 bases and J lost 8 bases. Full variable domain (outside the CDR3, taken from reference TRBV7-9 and TRBJ1-6): DTGVSQNPRHKITKRGQNVTFRCDPISEHNRLYWYRQTLGQGPEFLTYFQNEAQLEKSRLLSDRFSAERPKGSFSTLEIQRTEQGDSAMYLCASSPGQGGYSPLHFGNGTRLTVT.

The rearrangement joins TRBV6-2 or TRBV6-3 to TRBJ2-1, with 12 bases that match TRBD2. Germline CDR1 reads MNHEY; CDR2 reads SVGEGT. The V and J ends lost 2 bases and 9 bases, in that order; junction bases with no gene match: 8. The CDR3 runs to 16 residues. The DNA of the CDR3 is TGTGCCAGCAGTTACCCGACTAGCGGGGGAAGGGGTGAGCAGTTCTTC. As protein: CASSYPTSGGRGEQFF.

Comments on this clone: This may be a read error, as it is one base from a much larger clone. The rearrangement links TRBV7-8 to TRBJ1-1, with unresolved D. The CDR3 is 13 residues long. Germline values: CDR1 SGHVS, CDR2 FQNEAQ. V was clipped by 2 bases and J by 1 base, with 5 bases between them. CDR3 nucleotides: TGTGCCAGCAGCTTAAAACAGAACACTGAAGCTTTCTTT. This sequence encodes CASSLKQNTEAFF.

As regards this clone: Other DNA sequences in this specimen translate into the identical CDR3. V is TRBV7-9 and J is TRBJ1-2, with D maybe TRBD1 (5 bases). The germline gives CDR1 SEHNR, CDR2 FQNEAQ (reference sequence). This CDR3 is 14 amino acids long. V lost 5 bases, J lost 0 bases, and 10 bases lay in between. Here the CDR3 DNA reads TGTGCCAGCAGCCCCGGGGGGGCTAACTATGGCTACACCTTC. It yields the protein CASSPGGANYGYTF. The whole variable domain, remainder taken from reference TRBV7-9 and TRBJ1-2, is DTGVSQNPRHKITKRGQNVTFRCDPISEHNRLYWYRQTLGQGPEFLTYFQNEAQLEKSRLLSDRFSAERPKGSFSTLEIQRTEQGDSAMYLCASSPGGANYGYTFGSGTRLTVV.

The chain is built from TRBV6-1 and TRBJ2-7; 8 bases line up with TRBD2. Trimming cost V 2 bases and J 2 bases; bases outside gene matches: 5. The CDR3 length is 15 residues. Germline V CDR1 and CDR2: MNHNS, SASEGT. CDR3 bases: TGTGCCAGCAGTGAAACGGGGGGGCCCCCCTACGAGCAGTACTTC. Its protein is CASSETGGPPYEQYF.

This chain links TRBV4-2 with TRBJ2-1, with TRBD1 matching 7 bases. V was clipped by 2 bases and J by 5 bases; unmatched bases: 6. CDR1 and CDR2 from the germline V gene are LGHNA and YNFKEQ. The CDR3 length is 15 residues. CDR3 loop: CASSQQGVGDNEQFF. CDR3 in DNA: TGTGCCAGCAGCCAACAGGGGGTTGGGGACAATGAGCAGTTCTTC.

V and J are TRBV6-1 and TRBJ1-5; D unclear. V dropped 2 bases and J dropped 0 bases, with 5 bases sitting between them. Germline CDR1 reads MNHNS; CDR2 reads SASEGT. The CDR3 spans 14 residues. The CDR3 reads CASSERGSNQPQHF. The DNA for the CDR3 is TGTGCCAGCAGTGAACGGGGTAGCAATCAGCCCCAGCATTTT.

The V call is TRBV6-5, the J call TRBJ2-5; tentative D call: TRBD2 (5 bases). Trimming stripped 6 bases from V and 4 bases from J, with 6 bases between. This CDR3 has 11 residues. Germline V gives CDR1 MNHEY, CDR2 SVGAGI. CDR3 sequence (DNA): TGTGCCAGCAGGGAGGTAGAGACCCAGTACTTC. As protein: CASREVETQYF.

The chain joins TRBV12-3 or TRBV12-4 to TRBJ1-1, with unresolved D. With 8 bases removed from V and 2 bases from J, the gap between germline ends came to 9 bases. The CDR3 contains 12 residues. CDR3 bases: TGTGCCAGCCTCGCGGGCAACACTGAAGCTTTCTTT. This encodes CASLAGNTEAFF.

This CDR3 is CASSFLAGKPQHF. The CDR3 bases are TGTGCCAGCAGTTTTCTGGCAGGTAAGCCCCAGCATTTT. This chain connects TRBV12-3 or TRBV12-4 to TRBJ1-5, with no clear D. Trimming removed 3 bases at V and 8 bases at J, with 11 bases between. CDR3 length equals 13 residues.

The chain is built from TRBV6-6 and TRBJ1-5, with D possibly TRBD1 on 5 matching bases. The ends were cut back, 6 bases at V and 9 bases at J, with 15 bases in the middle. The CDR3 runs to 13 residues. Germline lookup yields CDR1 MNHNY and CDR2 SVGAGI (reference sequence). CDR3 DNA sequence: TGTGCCAGCAGCGACGGGGGTCAGCGGCCCCAGCATTTT. This encodes CASSDGGQRPQHF.

This chain links TRBV5-1 with TRBJ2-5; 12 nucleotides line up with TRBD2. The V segment lost 4 bases and the J segment 2 bases; nucleotides outside the gene matches: 6. CDR1 is SGHRS and CDR2 is YFSETQ in the germline V gene. This CDR3 contains 16 residues. The CDR3 loop is CASSDPLAGGQETQYF. The CDR3 DNA sequence: TGCGCCAGCAGCGATCCTCTAGCGGGGGGGCAAGAGACCCAGTACTTC.

The chain recombines TRBV3-1 (or the pseudogene TRBV3-2) with TRBJ2-6, with D possibly matching TRBD1 (5 bases). V was trimmed by 4 bases and J by 2 bases, leaving 9 bases between them. This CDR3 contains 15 residues. From germline, CDR1 is LGHDT and CDR2 YNNKEL (reference sequence). In DNA, the CDR3 is TGTGCCAGCAGCCGGCAGGGTACTGGGGCCAACGTCCTGACTTTC. Encoded protein: CASSRQGTGANVLTF.

The chain employs TRBV7-3 and TRBJ2-5; D possibly corresponds to TRBD2 (6 bases). CDR1 SGHTA and CDR2 FQGTGA come from the germline V gene. V was trimmed by 0 bases and J by 1 base, leaving 9 bases between them. CDR3 length: 15 amino acids. CDR3 in amino acids: CASSLTGGIQETQYF. The CDR3, as DNA: TGTGCCAGCAGCTTAACGGGGGGAATCCAAGAGACCCAGTACTTC.

The J gene is TRBJ1-1, the V gene TRBV7-2; D might be TRBD1 (6 bases). V lost 3 bases and J lost 1, with 9 bases in between. Germline CDR1 and CDR2: SGHTA and FQGNSA. The CDR3 has 14 amino acids. CDR3 region: CASSLDSGNTEAFF. CDR3 in DNA: TGTGCCAGCAGCTTGGACAGTGGGAACACTGAAGCTTTCTTT. The entire variable domain, with the rest obtained from reference TRBV7-2 and TRBJ1-1, is as follows: GAGVSQSPSNKVTEKGKDVELRCDPISGHTALYWYRQSLGQGLEFLIYFQGNSAPDKSGLPSDRFSAERTGGSVSTLTIQRTQQEDSAVYLCASSLDSGNTEAFFGQGTRLTVV.